These T cell receptor beta chains were read from a single sample in a study of T cell responses to AZD1222 COVID-19 vaccine. Here immunoSEQ multiplex PCR was the method, and the copy in TCRdb shows in-frame clones only, minus some. This sample has 95,000 to 100,000 clones; about 88% occur once, and the top ten carry 16%. The starting material was peripheral blood, obtained on day 0 of AZD1222 vaccination. The receptors originated from an adult in good health. CDR3s include the opening cysteine and the closing phenylalanine or tryptophan. Fields, in order: clone size, J gene, D gene, V gene, CDR3 protein, CDR3 DNA. D genes are given only for firm matches. Part of the rows lack a size; the others show once, few, many or a class for expanded clones.

-,TRBJ2-1,-,TRBV10-1,CANKGGERGYNEQFF,TGCGCCAACAAGGGGGGGGAAAGGGGCTACAATGAGCAGTTCTTC
-,TRBJ2-7,TRBD2,TRBV4-1,CASSGLAGEDEQYF,TGCGCCAGCAGCGGACTAGCGGGAGAGGACGAGCAGTACTTC
-,TRBJ2-1,-,TRBV24-1,CATSDAVLRDNEQFF,TGTGCCACCAGTGATGCGGTCCTAAGGGACAATGAGCAGTTCTTC
-,TRBJ2-6,-,TRBV3-1/TRBV3-2,CASSPRTAASSGANVLTF,TGTGCCAGCAGCCCACGGACTGCGGCAAGCTCTGGGGCCAACGTCCTGACTTTC
-,TRBJ1-5,-,TRBV21-1,CASSSGGSNQPQHF,TGTGCCAGCAGCTCTGGGGGAAGCAATCAGCCCCAGCATTTT
-,TRBJ1-1,TRBD1,TRBV10-3,CAIRDRGLGTEAFF,TGTGCCATCAGAGACAGGGGGCTGGGCACTGAAGCTTTCTTT
-,TRBJ1-2,TRBD1,TRBV9,CASSPGQSYGYTF,TGTGCCAGCAGCCCGGGACAGAGCTATGGCTACACCTTC
-,TRBJ1-5,-,TRBV3-1/TRBV3-2,CASSQTPSPNQPQHF,TGTGCCAGCAGCCAAACTCCGTCCCCCAATCAGCCCCAGCATTTT
-,TRBJ1-3,-,TRBV11-2,CASSLAETGNTIYF,TGTGCCAGCAGCTTAGCAGAGACTGGAAACACCATATATTTT
-,TRBJ2-1,TRBD2,TRBV7-9,CASMPGGVEQFF,TGTGCCAGCATGCCGGGAGGGGTTGAGCAGTTCTTC
-,TRBJ2-3,-,TRBV11-2,CASSLFGITDTQYF,TGTGCCAGCAGCTTATTTGGGATCACAGATACGCAGTATTTT
-,TRBJ1-2,-,TRBV6-5,CASRAGGTLYGYTF,TGTGCCAGCAGGGCGGGAGGGACACTCTATGGCTACACCTTC
-,TRBJ1-2,TRBD1,TRBV19,CASSLGTGLDYTF,TGTGCCAGTAGTTTAGGGACAGGGCTCGACTACACCTTC
-,TRBJ2-2,-,TRBV24-1,CATSAITGELFF,TGTGCCACCAGTGCTATCACCGGGGAGCTGTTTTTT
-,TRBJ1-2,TRBD1,TRBV28,CASSLSGTGYGYTF,TGTGCCAGCAGTTTATCGGGGACAGGCTATGGCTACACCTTC
-,TRBJ1-1,-,TRBV5-6,CASSFPLGLDTEAFF,TGTGCCAGCAGCTTTCCGTTGGGGTTGGACACTGAAGCTTTCTTT
-,TRBJ1-1,TRBD1,TRBV12-3/TRBV12-4,CASGQGLSTEAFF,TGTGCCAGCGGACAGGGTCTAAGCACTGAAGCTTTCTTT
-,TRBJ1-6,-,TRBV18,CASSPEGLNSPLHF,TGTGCCAGCTCACCGGAGGGGTTGAATTCACCCCTCCACTTT
-,TRBJ2-7,-,TRBV6-5,CASSRRGYEQYF,TGTGCCAGCAGTCGGAGGGGTTACGAGCAGTACTTC
-,TRBJ2-7,-,TRBV3-1/TRBV3-2,CASSTTRNYEQYF,TGTGCCAGCAGCACTACTAGGAACTACGAGCAGTACTTC
-,TRBJ1-3,-,TRBV28,CASTSGTLSGNTIYF,TGTGCCAGTACCTCGGGGACACTTTCTGGAAACACCATATATTTT
-,TRBJ1-2,-,TRBV30,CAMGQGTDYGYTF,TGTGCCATGGGGCAGGGGACGGACTATGGCTACACCTTC
-,TRBJ2-1,TRBD2,TRBV5-1,CASSLASGSRDEQFF,TGCGCCAGCAGCCTCGCTAGCGGGAGTAGAGATGAGCAGTTCTTC
few,TRBJ1-1,-,TRBV5-1,CASSLVPGGGTEAFF,TGCGCCAGCAGCTTGGTGCCGGGGGGCGGGACTGAAGCTTTCTTT
-,TRBJ2-1,-,TRBV11-2,CASSLRAGLYNEQFF,TGTGCCAGCAGCTTAAGAGCGGGTTTGTACAATGAGCAGTTCTTC
-,TRBJ1-1,-,TRBV7-9,CAQFIAAGRNTEAFF,TGTGCCCAATTTATAGCGGCAGGGCGGAACACTGAAGCTTTCTTT
-,TRBJ2-3,TRBD2,TRBV5-1,CASSLSGTSTSTDTQYF,TGCGCCAGCAGCTTGTCCGGGACTAGCACCTCCACAGATACGCAGTATTTT
-,TRBJ2-7,-,TRBV28,CASARGYEQYF,TGTGCCAGCGCCAGGGGTTACGAGCAGTACTTC
-,TRBJ2-2,TRBD1,TRBV24-1,CATSALQGTGELFF,TGTGCCACCAGTGCGTTACAGGGGACCGGGGAGCTGTTTTTT
-,TRBJ1-5,-,TRBV4-2,CASSSEPGPGNQPQHF,TGTGCCAGCAGCTCCGAACCGGGACCTGGCAATCAGCCCCAGCATTTT
-,TRBJ2-1,-,TRBV6-2/TRBV6-3,CASSAAGSTGNEQFF,TGTGCCAGCAGCGCTGCCGGCTCAACGGGCAATGAGCAGTTCTTC
-,TRBJ1-6,-,TRBV11-2,CASSLINSPLHF,TGTGCCAGCAGCTTAATCAATTCACCCCTCCACTTT
-,TRBJ1-1,-,TRBV30,CAWSVRSEAFF,TGTGCCTGGAGTGTACGGAGTGAAGCTTTCTTT
-,TRBJ1-6,-,TRBV21-1,CAGSGRAWIWSPLHF,TGTGCCGGCTCCGGGAGGGCATGGATCTGGTCACCCCTCCACTTT
-,TRBJ2-7,TRBD1,TRBV3-1/TRBV3-2,CASRRGQTVSYEQYF,TGTGCCAGCAGAAGGGGACAGACAGTCTCCTACGAGCAGTACTTC
-,TRBJ2-2,-,TRBV6-4,CASSPQGIGELFF,TGTGCCAGCAGTCCACAGGGAATCGGGGAGCTGTTTTTT
-,TRBJ1-5,TRBD1,TRBV7-2,CASSSSGTDYQPQHF,TGTGCCAGCAGCTCCTCCGGGACAGATTATCAGCCCCAGCATTTT
-,TRBJ1-3,-,TRBV2,CASSEHRRGNTIYF,TGTGCCAGCAGTGAACACCGCAGGGGAAACACCATATATTTT
once,TRBJ2-7,-,TRBV6-5,CASSSPRGNSYEQYF,TGTGCCAGCAGTTCGCCCCGGGGAAACTCCTACGAGCAGTACTTC
-,TRBJ1-4,TRBD1,TRBV14,CASSQVADRGQTNEKLFF,TGTGCCAGCAGCCAAGTGGCGGACAGGGGTCAGACTAATGAAAAACTGTTTTTT
once,TRBJ1-2,-,TRBV7-8,CASSPSVDGIYGYTF,TGTGCCAGCAGTCCTTCGGTCGACGGAATCTATGGCTACACCTTC
-,TRBJ1-1,-,TRBV30,CASKRMVAEAFF,TGTGCCTCAAAAAGGATGGTCGCTGAAGCTTTCTTT
once,TRBJ2-3,TRBD1,TRBV5-1,CASTQGWTGSTDTQYF,TGCGCCAGCACCCAGGGTTGGACAGGTAGCACAGATACGCAGTATTTT
-,TRBJ1-4,TRBD1,TRBV5-1,CASSQTGQGWNEKLFF,TGCGCCAGCAGCCAAACGGGACAGGGCTGGAATGAAAAACTGTTTTTT
-,TRBJ2-2,-,TRBV5-8,CASTDWNTGELFF,TGTGCCAGCACCGACTGGAACACCGGGGAGCTGTTTTTT
-,TRBJ1-5,-,TRBV18,CASSPDYSNQPQHF,TGTGCCAGCTCCCCGGATTATAGCAATCAGCCCCAGCATTTT
-,TRBJ2-2,-,TRBV6-5,CASRGARAGELFF,TGTGCCAGCCGCGGGGCGAGGGCCGGGGAGCTGTTTTTT
-,TRBJ1-2,TRBD1,TRBV18,CASSPRGQGAYGYTF,TGTGCCAGCTCACCAAGAGGGCAGGGGGCCTATGGCTACACCTTC
-,TRBJ2-1,TRBD1,TRBV6-5,CASSKTGFLNEQFF,TGTGCCAGCAGTAAGACAGGGTTCTTGAATGAGCAGTTCTTC
-,TRBJ1-2,-,TRBV15,CATSRDLASSNYGYTF,TGTGCCACCAGCAGAGATTTGGCCAGTTCTAACTATGGCTACACCTTC
-,TRBJ2-1,TRBD2,TRBV2,CASSDSPRTSGRVEFF,TGTGCCAGCAGTGACTCCCCTCGGACTAGCGGGAGAGTGGAGTTCTTC
-,TRBJ1-1,-,TRBV29-1,CSGVDSSVAFF,TGCAGCGGGGTGGACAGCTCCGTCGCTTTCTTT
-,TRBJ1-4,-,TRBV23-1,CASTTERTSKLFF,TGCGCCAGCACCACGGAACGGACCTCGAAACTGTTTTTT
-,TRBJ1-5,-,TRBV19,CASRSTARRTISQHF,TGTGCCAGTAGATCCACGGCAAGACGTACTATTTCCCAGCATTTT
-,TRBJ2-7,-,TRBV5-4,CASSLEQLGEQYF,TGTGCCAGCAGCTTAGAACAGCTCGGGGAGCAGTACTTC
-,TRBJ1-1,-,TRBV18,CASSPPDFVAFF,TGTGCCAGCTCACCACCGGACTTTGTGGCTTTCTTT
-,TRBJ1-5,-,TRBV6-4,CASSRDSSNQPQHF,TGTGCCAGCAGTAGAGACAGTAGCAATCAGCCCCAGCATTTT
-,TRBJ2-3,TRBD2,TRBV28,CASSSSGRDTQYF,TGTGCCAGCAGTTCTAGCGGGAGGGATACGCAGTATTTT
-,TRBJ2-1,TRBD2,TRBV7-6,CASSLAPSGSYNEQFF,TGTGCCAGCAGCTTAGCTCCTAGCGGGAGTTACAATGAGCAGTTCTTC
-,TRBJ1-5,TRBD1,TRBV5-5,CASSRGQGGQPQHF,TGTGCCAGCAGCCGCGGACAGGGGGGTCAGCCCCAGCATTTT